Each of the 28 T cell receptor beta chains below was sequenced from the same sample in a study of T-cell memory formation after mild COVID-19. TCRdb ran MiXCR on the 5' RACE reads and lists one entry per CDR3 protein. Of under 250,000 distinct CDR3 sequences listed, approximately 15% are singletons. Sequenced material: PBMCs or a T cell subset sorted from them (not recorded which). Source of these receptors: an adult woman who had mild COVID-19 (a few samples of this study predate the infection). Cell type and time point are not known.

The J gene is TRBJ2-2, the V gene TRBV24-1; D is unresolved. Germline CDR1 reads KGHDR; CDR2 reads SFDVKD. The CDR3 covers 15 residues. V lost 7 bases, J lost 5 bases, and 16 bases lay in between. DNA of the CDR3: TGTGCCACCAGCGACCTCATAACCCGGACCGGGGAGCTGTTTTTT. Protein product: CATSDLITRTGELFF.

In its sample, this clonotype was seen a few times. The chain joins TRBV5-1 to TRBJ1-1; a possible D gene is TRBD1 (6 bases). This CDR3 has 14 amino acids. Looked up from germline, CDR1 is SGHRS and CDR2 is YFSETQ. V was shortened by 0 bases and J by 6 bases, with 12 bases between the two germline ends. The CDR3 sequence: CASSLVQGPPEAFF. In DNA form, the CDR3 reads TGCGCCAGCAGCTTGGTACAGGGTCCACCTGAAGCTTTCTTT. Complete variable domain (other parts from reference TRBV5-1 and TRBJ1-1): KAGVTQTPRYLIKTRGQQVTLSCSPISGHRSVSWYQQTPGQGLQFLFEYFSETQRNKGNFPGRFSGRQFSNSRSEMNVSTLELGDSALYLCASSLVQGPPEAFFGQGTRLTVV.

This chain links TRBV20-1 with TRBJ2-7, with D unclear. CDR1 is DFQATT and CDR2 is SNEGSKA in the germline V gene (reference sequence). The V end lost 5 bases, the J end lost 0 bases, and 14 bases lay between the germline ends. CDR3 size: 14 residues. CDR3 DNA: TGCAGTGCTGCCTTAGAGGCCTTCTCCTACGAGCAGTACTTC. Protein: CSAALEAFSYEQYF.

The chain carries TRBV7-2 and TRBJ2-3; TRBD2 agrees at 13 bases. The CDR3 runs 16 residues. After removal of 5 bases from V and 6 bases from J, the junction contained 8 bases not matched to a gene. CDR1 is SGHTA, CDR2 FQGNSA, per germline. Here the CDR3 reads CASSPILAGGGDTQYF. The CDR3 bases are TGTGCCAGCAGCCCAATACTAGCGGGAGGGGGGGATACGCAGTATTTT.

This clonotype turned up a few times. The chain combines TRBV12-3 or TRBV12-4 with TRBJ2-7; 7 bases match TRBD1. The CDR3 has 12 residues. J lost 6 bases, V lost 8 bases, and 7 bases had no gene match. The CDR3 spells CASRDRVSEQYF. The DNA of the CDR3 is TGTGCCAGCCGAGACAGGGTGTCCGAGCAGTACTTC.

This clonotype has a handful of counts. The V and J genes are TRBV6-5 and TRBJ2-2, with unresolved D. V lost 6 bases and J lost 2, with 10 bases in between. Germline CDR1 MNHEY, CDR2 SVGAGI. CDR3 length equals 14 residues. CDR3 nucleotides: TGTGCCAGCAGAATCGACCATAACACCGGGGAGCTGTTTTTT. Protein product: CASRIDHNTGELFF.

The chain carries TRBV3-1 and TRBJ2-3, with 9 bases aligning to TRBD1. The CDR3 is made up of 15 amino acids. The germline V gene has CDR1 LGHDT and CDR2 YNNKEL (reference sequence). V shed 5 bases and J 1 base; nucleotides not matched to a gene: 4. CDR3 sequence: CASSGTGTRTDTQYF. The CDR3 nucleotides read TGTGCCAGCAGCGGGACAGGGACCCGCACAGATACGCAGTATTTT.

The chain uses TRBV12-3 or TRBV12-4 and TRBJ1-2; 8 bases match TRBD1. V was clipped by 2 bases and J by 14 bases; unmatched bases: 7. The CDR3 totals 12 residues. In DNA form, the CDR3 reads TGTGCCAGCAGTTTAATGGGACAGGCGAGTACCTTC. Translated: CASSLMGQASTF.

CDR3 in amino acids: CAIQSSYEQYF. DNA of the CDR3: TGTGCCATACAGAGCTCCTACGAGCAGTACTTC. V usage is TRBV7-9 and J usage is TRBJ2-7; D uncertain. The CDR3 spans 11 residues. The ends were cut back, 10 bases at V and 0 bases at J, with 7 bases in the middle. Germline V gene data show CDR1 as SEHNR and CDR2 as FQNEAQ (reference sequence).

This clonotype has only a few counts. The J gene is TRBJ2-3, the V gene TRBV10-3; D unclear. Germline V lookup: CDR1 ENHRY, CDR2 SYGVKD. V was cut by 8 bases and J by 4 bases, with 4 bases left in between. The CDR3 consists of 10 residues. CDR3 sequence: CAIGADTQYF. The CDR3 region has the DNA TGTGCCATCGGCGCAGATACGCAGTATTTT.

In its sample, this clonotype was seen a few times. The chain links TRBV12-3 or TRBV12-4 to TRBJ1-1, with D possibly matching TRBD1 (5 bases). The V gene lost 2 bases and the J gene lost 11 bases, with 15 bases spanning the gap. The CDR3 totals 13 residues. The CDR3 DNA reads as TGTGCCAGCAGTTTAACGGCGGGGGACGAGGCTTTCTTT. Its protein is CASSLTAGDEAFF.

This rearrangement joins TRBV12-3 or TRBV12-4 to TRBJ1-3; 8 bases map to TRBD1. CDR3 size: 14 residues. V trimming: 6 bases; J trimming: 3 bases; junction bases outside the gene matches: 4. In nucleotides, the CDR3 is TGTGCCAGCAGGTTCGACAGGGGTGGAAACACCATATATTTT. Translation gives CASRFDRGGNTIYF.

J is TRBJ1-3 and V is TRBV6-5; tentative D call: TRBD1 (6 bases). The V end lost 5 bases, the J end lost 1 base, and 18 bases lay between the germline ends. This CDR3 is built from 17 residues. Germline CDR1 MNHEY, CDR2 SVGAGI. CDR3: CASSTRDTRRSGNTIYF. CDR3 sequence (DNA): TGTGCCAGCAGTACCCGGGACACCCGGAGGTCTGGAAACACCATATATTTT.

This clonotype was counted between two and nine times. The chain uses TRBV7-2 and TRBJ1-2; possible D gene TRBD1, 6 bases. CDR1 is SGHTA, CDR2 FQGNSA, per germline. Trimming cost V 1 base and J 3 bases, with 24 bases left between them. CDR3 length: 19 amino acids. The DNA of the CDR3 is TGTGCCAGCAGCTTAGTATTCCCAATGCGTCGGGGGGCGGACTATGGCTACACCTTC. Encoded protein: CASSLVFPMRRGADYGYTF.

This clonotype was observed a few times. This sequence joins TRBV20-1 and TRBJ2-1, with 9 bases fitting TRBD2. V lost 3 bases, J lost 9 bases, and 6 bases stayed unmatched. CDR3 size: 13 residues. Germline lookup yields CDR1 DFQATT and CDR2 SNEGSKA (reference sequence). CDR3 amino acids: CSASGTSFGEQFF. The CDR3 DNA reads as TGCAGTGCTAGCGGGACTAGCTTCGGTGAGCAGTTCTTC.

This clonotype was counted at least ten times. The chain links TRBV21-1 to TRBJ2-7; the D call in the table, TRBD2, was not verified against the DNA. TRBV21-1 counts as a pseudogene. The CDR3 sequence is 16 residues long. The CDR3 DNA sequence: TGTGCCAGCAGCAAAACTAGCGGGAGGGCCAAATACGAGCAGTACTTC. This encodes CASSKTSGRAKYEQYF.

This clonotype was seen only a few times. J is TRBJ2-3 and V is TRBV20-1; 8 bases agree with TRBD1. Trimming took 6 bases from V and 2 from J; bases not matched to a gene: 7. Germline V gene data show CDR1 as DFQATT and CDR2 as SNEGSKA (reference sequence). The CDR3 totals 14 residues. This chain's CDR3 is CSAFRDRNTDTQYF. The DNA of the CDR3 is TGCAGTGCGTTCCGGGACAGGAACACAGATACGCAGTATTTT.

This clonotype was recorded at least ten times. The chain is built from TRBV4-2 and TRBJ2-1; 10 bases fit TRBD1. This CDR3 contains 15 residues. The J segment lost 6 bases and the V segment lost 3 bases, leaving 5 bases of the junction unmatched. Germline values: CDR1 LGHNA, CDR2 YNFKEQ. As DNA, the CDR3 is TGTGCCAGCAGCCAGGGACAGGGGCCCTTCAATGAGCAGTTCTTC. Residues: CASSQGQGPFNEQFF.

This clonotype was counted a few times. V gene TRBV5-1 combines with J gene TRBJ2-3; 10 bases line up with TRBD2. Germline values: CDR1 SGHRS, CDR2 YFSETQ. With V trimmed by 4 bases and J by 1 base, 9 bases remained unmatched. The CDR3 is 17 amino acids. CDR3 DNA sequence: TGCGCCAGCAGCCCCCGGACTAGCGGATCTGGCACAGATACGCAGTATTTT. Encoded protein: CASSPRTSGSGTDTQYF. Full variable domain (rest looked up from reference TRBV5-1 and TRBJ2-3): KAGVTQTPRYLIKTRGQQVTLSCSPISGHRSVSWYQQTPGQGLQFLFEYFSETQRNKGNFPGRFSGRQFSNSRSEMNVSTLELGDSALYLCASSPRTSGSGTDTQYFGPGTRLTVL.

In its sample, this clonotype was seen a few times. The chain links TRBV12-3 or TRBV12-4 to TRBJ2-1; TRBD1 is a possible D gene (6 bases). Trimming took off 5 bases at V and 0 bases at J, with 11 bases between the two ends. The CDR3 extends over 15 amino acids. CDR3 sequence (DNA): TGTGCCAGCAGTGTGAGGGGGAGCTCCTACAATGAGCAGTTCTTC. This encodes CASSVRGSSYNEQFF.

J is TRBJ1-1 and V is TRBV25-1; unclear D gene. V was shortened by 7 bases and J by 5 bases, with 14 bases between the two germline ends. Per germline, CDR1 MGHDK and CDR2 SYGVNS. This CDR3 comprises 13 residues. CDR3 sequence: CASTGVPGTEAFF. The CDR3 DNA follows: TGTGCCAGCACCGGGGTCCCGGGGACTGAAGCTTTCTTT.

The chain couples TRBV6-4 to TRBJ1-2, with D perhaps matching TRBD1 (6 bases). The V end lost 3 bases, the J end lost 7 bases, and 12 bases lay between the germline ends. The germline V gene has CDR1 MRHNA and CDR2 SNTAGT. CDR3 size: 13 residues. The CDR3 DNA follows: TGTGCCAGCAGTGAAACAGGGTTTGGTGGCTACACCTTC. Its protein is CASSETGFGGYTF.

This clonotype was counted a few times. The V and J genes are TRBV6-2 or TRBV6-3 and TRBJ2-5; 10 bases map to TRBD2. Germline loops: CDR1 MNHEY, CDR2 SVGEGT. The J segment lost 5 bases and the V segment lost 5 bases, leaving 5 bases of the junction unmatched. The CDR3 length is 14 residues. The CDR3 loop is CASSDTSGMETQYF. The CDR3 DNA sequence: TGTGCCAGCAGTGATACTAGCGGGATGGAGACCCAGTACTTC.

This clonotype occurred many times. The chain couples TRBV20-1 to TRBJ2-1; tentative D call: TRBD2 (5 bases). CDR1 is DFQATT, CDR2 SNEGSKA, per germline (reference sequence). Trimming removed 7 bases at V and 1 base at J, with 14 bases between. The CDR3 loop spans 14 amino acids. This CDR3 reads CSVQAARSYNEQFF. CDR3 nucleotide sequence: TGCAGTGTCCAAGCGGCCCGGTCCTACAATGAGCAGTTCTTC.

This clonotype was seen only a few times. The rearrangement uses TRBV6-5 and TRBJ1-2, with a possible D match to TRBD1 (5 bases). This CDR3 has 14 residues. Germline assignment: CDR1 MNHEY and CDR2 SVGAGI. The V end lost 7 bases, the J end lost 1 base, and 13 bases lay between the germline ends. The CDR3 loop reads CASMGGGINYGYTF. CDR3 nucleotides: TGTGCCAGCATGGGGGGGGGAATTAACTATGGCTACACCTTC.

This clonotype was detected a few times. The chain couples TRBV20-1 to TRBJ2-1; D remains ambiguous. The CDR3 has 12 residues. Germline loops: CDR1 DFQATT, CDR2 SNEGSKA (reference sequence). V was shortened by 3 bases and J by 8 bases, with 11 bases between the two germline ends. DNA of the CDR3: TGCAGTGCTAGGCGGCCTCCGGATGAGCAGTTCTTC. It specifies CSARRPPDEQFF.

This rearrangement joins TRBV18 to TRBJ2-7, with 10 positions matching TRBD1. V shed 5 bases, J shed 4 bases, and the junction held 8 bases outside the gene matches. CDR1 and CDR2 (germline): KGHSH, LQKENI. The CDR3 runs to 15 residues. This chain's CDR3 is CASSAAGQGGYEQYF. In DNA form, the CDR3 reads TGTGCCAGCTCAGCCGCCGGACAGGGGGGTTACGAGCAGTACTTC.

This clonotype came up a few times. V is TRBV7-9 and J is TRBJ2-2; D may be TRBD2 (5 bases). This CDR3 comprises 14 residues. Germline CDR1 and CDR2: SEHNR and FQNEAQ (reference sequence). V was clipped by 4 bases and J by 7 bases, with 13 bases between them. The CDR3 reads CASSYEGLGGELFF. Written as DNA, the CDR3 is TGTGCCAGCAGCTACGAGGGATTAGGCGGGGAGCTGTTTTTT.